This entry lists 25 T cell receptor beta chains sequenced from one sample in a study of early T cells in non-severe SARS-CoV-2 infection. One entry per CDR3 protein, called by TCRdb with MiXCR from the 5' RACE reads. This sample has 75,000 to 80,000 distinct CDR3 sequences; 9% to 10% occur once, and the top ten carry approximately 5%. Sequencing was performed on whole blood. All receptors derive from an adult who was a healthcare worker with PCR-confirmed SARS-CoV-2 infection or an uninfected control (not recorded which).

This clonotype showed up just a few times. The V call is TRBV28, the J call TRBJ2-3; D is unclear. The CDR3 is 14 amino acids. Germline V gene data show CDR1 as MDHEN and CDR2 as SYDVKM. V lost 3 bases and J lost 5, with 12 bases in between. In DNA, the CDR3 is TGTGCCAGCAGTTTCCTAGGACCCGTAGATACGCAGTATTTT. Protein: CASSFLGPVDTQYF.

This clonotype was counted only a few times. This rearrangement joins TRBV27 to TRBJ2-5, with 12 bases matching TRBD2. Germline-derived CDR1 and CDR2 are MNHEY and SMNVEV (reference sequence). V shed 7 bases and J 0 bases; nucleotides not matched to a gene: 9. There are 17 residues in the CDR3. CDR3 coding DNA: TGTGCCAGCACCCCCAGACTAGCGGGAGCGGACCAAGAGACCCAGTACTTC. Translation: CASTPRLAGADQETQYF.

Ten or more counts support this clonotype. The V call is TRBV6-5, the J call TRBJ1-5, with 8 bases lining up with TRBD1. Germline-derived CDR1 and CDR2 are MNHEY and SVGAGI. V shed 5 bases, J shed 1 base, and the junction held 7 bases outside the gene matches. There are 16 residues in the CDR3. CDR3 coding DNA: TGTGCCAGCAGTAAAAGACAGGGGTTAAGCAATCAGCCCCAGCATTTT. Protein: CASSKRQGLSNQPQHF.

The chain couples TRBV28 to TRBJ1-2; D remains unclear. The V end was cut by 5 bases, the J end by 3 bases, with 1 base between. Germline-derived CDR1 and CDR2 are MDHEN and SYDVKM. The CDR3 has 10 residues. CDR3 amino acids: CASSDYGYTF. The DNA of the CDR3 is TGTGCCAGCAGTGACTATGGCTACACCTTC.

This clonotype was seen repeatedly, ten times or more. This chain joins TRBV10-2 and TRBJ1-5, with a tentative D call TRBD1 (5 bases). Germline loops: CDR1 WSHSY, CDR2 SAAADI. The CDR3 totals 13 residues. V lost 6 bases and J 5 bases, leaving 11 bases between the germline ends. As DNA, the CDR3 is TGCGCCAGCAGATCCGACAGAGATCAGCCCCAGCATTTT. This sequence encodes CASRSDRDQPQHF.

CDR3 sequence: CASSVGAEQYF. CDR3 bases: TGTGCCAGCAGTGTCGGGGCCGAGCAGTACTTC. The V gene is TRBV2, the J gene TRBJ2-7, with D possibly being TRBD1 or TRBD2 (5 bases each). The ends were cut back, 4 bases at V and 6 bases at J, with 7 bases in the middle. Germline CDR1 is SNHLY and CDR2 is FYNNEI. The CDR3 spans 11 residues.

The chain recombines TRBV20-1 with TRBJ2-1, with D uncertain. Trimming cost V 5 bases and J 6 bases, with 14 bases left between them. Germline V gene data show CDR1 as DFQATT and CDR2 as SNEGSKA (reference sequence). The CDR3 totals 13 residues. CDR3 nucleotides: TGCAGTGCTGCTCTAAACTCGGCCAATGAGCAGTTCTTC. Its protein product is CSAALNSANEQFF.

This clonotype was counted a few times. The chain is built from TRBV20-1 and TRBJ2-5; D unresolved. The CDR3 consists of 12 residues. Per the germline V gene, CDR1 is DFQATT and CDR2 is SNEGSKA (reference sequence). V shed 7 bases and J shed 5 bases, with 14 bases lying between them. DNA for the CDR3: TGCAGTGTCTTCCGTGACGTCGAGACCCAGTACTTC. This sequence encodes CSVFRDVETQYF.

The table lists this clonotype with a few counts. V usage is TRBV3-1 and J usage is TRBJ1-5, with D perhaps TRBD1 (5 bases). This CDR3 has 15 amino acids. Trimming left V 2 bases short and J 5 bases short, with 13 bases between. CDR1 is LGHDT, CDR2 YNNKEL, per germline (reference sequence). This CDR3 is CASSQSMQGYQPQHF. CDR3 nucleotide sequence: TGTGCCAGCAGCCAATCAATGCAGGGTTATCAGCCCCAGCATTTT.

This clonotype was counted only a few times. The gene calls are TRBV11-2 and TRBJ2-5; D might be TRBD2 (5 bases). The CDR3 has 14 residues. The V gene's germline CDR1 is SGHAT and CDR2 FQNNGV. V lost 1 base to trimming and J lost 7 bases, with 13 bases between them. CDR3 loop: CASSLALLRGTQYF. The CDR3 nucleotides read TGTGCCAGCAGCTTAGCGCTCCTACGGGGGACCCAGTACTTC.

In its sample, this clonotype was seen a few times. CDR3 amino acids: CASSDPPNYEQYF. CDR3 coding DNA: TGTGCCAGCAGTGATCCGCCCAACTACGAGCAGTACTTC. V and J are TRBV6-1 and TRBJ2-7; D not certain. V was pared by 3 bases and J by 3 bases, with 9 bases between. The CDR3 loop spans 13 amino acids. CDR1 is MNHNS and CDR2 is SASEGT in the germline V gene.

This clonotype was observed a handful of times. The rearrangement links TRBV12-3 or TRBV12-4 to TRBJ2-4; unclear D gene. The CDR3 runs 14 residues. V was shortened by 3 bases and J by 5 bases, with 11 bases between the two germline ends. This CDR3 is CASSLVAFQNIQYF. The CDR3 DNA sequence: TGTGCCAGCAGTTTGGTAGCCTTCCAAAACATTCAGTACTTC.

This clonotype was seen at least ten times. V and J are TRBV9 and TRBJ2-5, with 9 bases matching TRBD2. This CDR3 comprises 16 residues. Germline lookup yields CDR1 SGDLS and CDR2 YYNGEE. Trimming took 2 bases from V and 5 from J; bases not matched to a gene: 10. CDR3 sequence (DNA): TGTGCCAGCAGCGTCGGGGCGGGAGGGCCCCAGGAGACCCAGTACTTC. Translating it yields CASSVGAGGPQETQYF.

This chain connects TRBV4-1 to TRBJ1-2; a possible D gene is TRBD1 (5 bases). The V gene lost 4 bases and the J gene lost 6 bases, with 6 bases spanning the gap. CDR3 length: 11 amino acids. Germline-derived CDR1 and CDR2 are MGHRA and YSYEKL. The CDR3 region has the DNA TGCGCCAGCAGCCGGGGCGATGGCTACACCTTC. Translation: CASSRGDGYTF.

In its sample, this clonotype was seen a few times. J is TRBJ2-5 and V is TRBV7-3, with 7 bases lining up with TRBD1. This CDR3 has 15 residues. The germline gives CDR1 SGHTA, CDR2 FQGTGA. V lost 5 bases to trimming and J lost 5 bases; unmatched junction nucleotides: 11. The CDR3 DNA is TGTGCCAGCAGCCCCCTGGGACAGCCTGCGGAGACCCAGTACTTC. Protein sequence: CASSPLGQPAETQYF.

This chain links TRBV4-2 with TRBJ1-4; D not certain. V shed 3 bases and J shed 2 bases, with 16 bases lying between them. The germline V gene has CDR1 LGHNA and CDR2 YNFKEQ. The CDR3 runs 17 residues. CDR3 in amino acids: CASSQELGRLTNEKLFF. Written as DNA, the CDR3 is TGTGCCAGCAGCCAGGAATTGGGCCGCCTGACTAATGAAAAACTGTTTTTT.

This chain connects TRBV5-1 to TRBJ2-7, with D uncertain. The germline V gene encodes CDR1 SGHRS and CDR2 YFSETQ. CDR3 size: 13 residues. With 1 base removed from V and 3 bases from J, the gap between germline ends came to 8 bases. The CDR3 nucleotides read TGCGCCAGCAGCTTGAGGGCAGACTACGAGCAGTACTTC. It is translated as CASSLRADYEQYF.

The V gene is TRBV5-1, the J gene TRBJ2-7; tentatively, D is TRBD2 (5 bases). Germline V gene sequence: CDR1 SGHRS, CDR2 YFSETQ. V lost 5 bases and J lost 1, with 10 bases in between. The CDR3 length is 13 residues. As DNA, the CDR3 is TGCGCCAGCAGGGACTTAATTTCCTACGAGCAGTACTTC. It yields the protein CASRDLISYEQYF.

This clonotype has at least ten counts. The chain combines TRBV27 with TRBJ2-3, with 9 bases lining up with TRBD1. Germline lookup yields CDR1 MNHEY and CDR2 SMNVEV (reference sequence). Trimming at V came to 3 bases and at J to 0 bases, leaving 10 bases not matched to a gene. The CDR3 contains 18 residues. The CDR3 DNA is TGTGCCAGCAGTTTCAGGACAGGGGCGGCCTCTAGCACAGATACGCAGTATTTT. Translated, it gives CASSFRTGAASSTDTQYF.

The sample holds many counts of this clonotype. The genes are TRBV5-5 and TRBJ2-1; D gene uncertain. The CDR3 spans 15 residues. The germline CDR1 and CDR2 sequences are SGHKS and YYEKEE (reference sequence). Trimming took 0 bases from V and 0 from J, leaving 7 bases between them. CDR3 amino acids: CASSLDPDSYNEQFF. The CDR3 bases are TGTGCCAGCAGCTTGGACCCCGACTCCTACAATGAGCAGTTCTTC.

This clonotype was observed many times. This chain uses TRBV28 with TRBJ2-7; 7 nucleotides align to TRBD2. Trimming took 6 bases from V and 4 from J; bases not matched to a gene: 12. Germline CDR1 reads MDHEN; CDR2 reads SYDVKM. This CDR3 has 15 amino acids. CDR3 DNA sequence: TGTGCCAGCAGCCTAGGTGGGGGGGAGGTTTACGAGCAGTACTTC. Encoded protein: CASSLGGGEVYEQYF.

This clonotype was observed many times. The rearrangement uses TRBV4-2 and TRBJ2-7, with D tentatively TRBD2 (5 bases). The V and J ends lost 0 bases and 0 bases respectively, with 18 bases between them. CDR1 and CDR2 from the germline V gene are LGHNA and YNFKEQ. The CDR3 is 18 residues long. The CDR3 region has the DNA TGTGCCAGCAGCCAAGATACGGGTGAGGGTCTACCCTCCTACGAGCAGTACTTC. It translates to CASSQDTGEGLPSYEQYF.

This clonotype came up a few times. This chain connects TRBV4-1 to TRBJ1-2; no reliable D call. The CDR3 runs to 13 residues. V dropped 3 bases and J dropped 2 bases, with 7 bases sitting between them. Germline V CDR1 and CDR2: MGHRA, YSYEKL. In DNA form, the CDR3 reads TGCGCCAGCAGCCAGTCCAGAAACTATGGCTACACCTTC. This sequence encodes CASSQSRNYGYTF.

This clonotype was seen many times. The chain carries TRBV20-1 and TRBJ2-1, with 11 bases aligning to TRBD2. This CDR3 has 17 amino acids. The trim removed 3 bases at V and 9 bases at J, leaving 16 bases unmatched. Looked up from germline, CDR1 is DFQATT and CDR2 is SNEGSKA (reference sequence). For the CDR3, the DNA is TGCAGTGCTAGTTCCCCCGGACTAGCGGGTGGTTTTGGTGAGCAGTTCTTC. It codes for CSASSPGLAGGFGEQFF.

In its sample, this clonotype was seen many times. J is TRBJ2-3 and V is TRBV7-9; D is ambiguous. Germline V lookup: CDR1 SEHNR, CDR2 FQNEAQ (reference sequence). V lost 3 bases and J 6 bases, leaving 4 bases between the germline ends. The CDR3 has 11 amino acids. Here the CDR3 reads CASSFSDTQYF. DNA for the CDR3: TGTGCCAGCAGCTTCTCGGATACGCAGTATTTT.